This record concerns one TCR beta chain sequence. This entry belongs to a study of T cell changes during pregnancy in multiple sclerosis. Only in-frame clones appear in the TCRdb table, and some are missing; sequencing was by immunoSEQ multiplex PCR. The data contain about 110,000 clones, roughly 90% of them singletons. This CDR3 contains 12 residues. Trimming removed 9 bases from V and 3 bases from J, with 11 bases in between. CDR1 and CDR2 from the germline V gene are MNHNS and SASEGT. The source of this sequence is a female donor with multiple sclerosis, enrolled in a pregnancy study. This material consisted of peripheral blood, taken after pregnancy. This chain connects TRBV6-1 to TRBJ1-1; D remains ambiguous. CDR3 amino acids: CASYLGDTEAFF. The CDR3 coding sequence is TGTGCCAGTTACCTCGGGGACACTGAAGCTTTCTTT.